This T cell receptor beta chain stems from a study of technical replicates of blood from several donors. Libraries were prepared by immunoSEQ multiplex PCR; TCRdb keeps only in-frame clonotypes and omits some of them. The repertoire holds about 60,000 clones, with about 88% as singletons. The CDR3 consists of 17 residues. The chain employs TRBV21-1 and TRBJ2-3; the table names TRBD1, a call not compared with the DNA. TRBV21-1 is a recognized pseudogene. The receptor's source is a human donor in good health. Some clones in this sample may be carry-over from other donors' samples. The sample was PBMCs. The CDR3: CASSRNRQGSSTDTQYF. In DNA form, the CDR3 reads TGTGCCAGCAGCAGAAACAGACAGGGCTCTAGCACAGATACGCAGTATTTT.